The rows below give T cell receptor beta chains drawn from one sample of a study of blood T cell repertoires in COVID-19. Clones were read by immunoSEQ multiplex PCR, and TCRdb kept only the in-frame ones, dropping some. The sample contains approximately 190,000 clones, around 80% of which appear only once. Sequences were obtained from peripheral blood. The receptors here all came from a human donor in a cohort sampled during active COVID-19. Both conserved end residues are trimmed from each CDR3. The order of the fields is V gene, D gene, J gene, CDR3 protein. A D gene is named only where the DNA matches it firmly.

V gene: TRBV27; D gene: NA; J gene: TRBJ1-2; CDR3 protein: ASSADPTGYGYT
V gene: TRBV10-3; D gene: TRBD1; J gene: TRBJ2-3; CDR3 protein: AIRPGQQSTDTQY
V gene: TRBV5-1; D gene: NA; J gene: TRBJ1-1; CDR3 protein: ASQLSAVNTEAF
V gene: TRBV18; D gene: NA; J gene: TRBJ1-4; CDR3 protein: ASSPAQGFTNEKLF
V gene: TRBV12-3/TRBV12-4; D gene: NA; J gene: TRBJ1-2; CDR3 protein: ASSPYRDNGYT
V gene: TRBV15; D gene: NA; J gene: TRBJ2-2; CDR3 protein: ATSRGGLNTGELF
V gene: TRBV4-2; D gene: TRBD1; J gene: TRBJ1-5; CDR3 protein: ASREQGANQPQH
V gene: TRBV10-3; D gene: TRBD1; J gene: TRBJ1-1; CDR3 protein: AISVGTGGAEAF
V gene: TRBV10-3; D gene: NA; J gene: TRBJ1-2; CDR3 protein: AMCEHPANYGYT
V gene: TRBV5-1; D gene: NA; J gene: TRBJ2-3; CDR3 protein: ASSLGSNPNTDTQY
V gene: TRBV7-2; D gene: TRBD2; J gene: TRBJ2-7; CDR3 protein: ASSSLSSGLNEQY
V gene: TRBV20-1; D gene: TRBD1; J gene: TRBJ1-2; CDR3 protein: SASTRDSHYGYT